These 24 T cell receptor beta chains were all obtained from the same sample, sequenced in a study of tumor-infiltrating lymphocytes in primary liver carcinoma (dated by TCRdb to between 2016 and 2019). Total RNA and DNA were co-extracted from around 18-30 mg of bulk tissue with the AllPrep DNA/RNA mini kit, without cell sorting. These reads were obtained on an Illumina HiSeq 2500. Starting from roughly 540 ng total RNA, TCRbeta-specific cDNA was produced by reverse transcription with a constant-region primer and ProtoScript II reverse transcriptase. The TCRbeta libraries were prepared through three rounds of nested multiplex PCR following a slightly modified ARM-PCR procedure. Each of the first two PCR rounds ran for about 10 cycles and used multiplex TRBV1-TRBV30 forward primers together with a Cbeta reverse primer. TCRdb trimmed the raw reads at Q25, called clones with MiXCR and kept productive beta chains. All rows with the same CDR3 protein become a single entry with the most common DNA and genes. The sample has 70,000 to 85,000 distinct CDR3 sequences on record, 71% of them singletons. The top ten hold roughly 13% of the sample.

The sample consisted of liver tumor tissue from sampling region 4. The cell subset or site label, as the study defines it: tumor region T4, right-lateral pole. The receptors come from a woman in her sixties with primary liver carcinoma and hepatitis B virus infection.

Comments on this clonotype: At one end, the junction sequence differs from germline, possibly due to a read error. DNA of the CDR3: TGCACCAGCAGCCAGCGACAGGGGACGTTGACTGAAGCTTCCTTT. Translation gives CTSSQRQGTLTEASF. The chain has TRBV4-2 and TRBJ1-1, with 8 bases matching TRBD1. Germline assignment: CDR1 LGHNA and CDR2 YNFKEQ. The CDR3 is made up of 15 amino acids.

This clonotype has a count of ten or more. The chain carries TRBV6-5 and TRBJ1-2, with 7 bases aligning to TRBD1. The CDR3 has 14 residues. CDR1 is MNHEY, CDR2 SVGAGI, per germline. J lost 5 bases, V lost 7 bases, and 10 bases had no gene match. The CDR3 sequence is CASMTGTAPYGYTF. The CDR3 nucleotides read TGTGCCAGCATGACCGGGACAGCGCCTTATGGCTACACCTTC.

There are a few counts of this clonotype. The chain has TRBV18 and TRBJ2-5, with 12 bases lining up with TRBD2. The CDR3 contains 21 residues. V lost 4 bases and J lost 0; bases outside the gene matches: 18. Germline values: CDR1 KGHSH, CDR2 LQKENI. The CDR3 coding sequence is TGTGCCAGCTCACAATCCTCGGGACTAGCGGGCCCTGGGTCCTACCAAGAGACCCAGTACTTC. Translated: CASSQSSGLAGPGSYQETQYF.

Worth noting for this clonotype: One end of the junction varies from germline; a read error may be responsible. The rearrangement links TRBV29-1 to TRBJ2-3; the match to TRBD2 covers 10 bases. The V gene's germline CDR1 is SQVTM and CDR2 ANQGSEA. The CDR3 length is 18 residues. The CDR3 sequence: CSVEMAVLSSGSTDMQYF. CDR3 coding DNA: TGCAGCGTTGAAATGGCTGTCTTGTCTAGCGGGAGCACAGATATGCAGTATTTT.

As to this clonotype: One end of the junction fails to match germline, which may point to a read error. The rearrangement joins TRBV6-6 to TRBJ2-4; 7 bases agree with TRBD2. CDR1 is MNHNY, CDR2 SVGAGI, per germline (reference sequence). The CDR3 length is 16 residues. Here the CDR3 DNA reads TGTGCCAGCAAAAAAGGACTAGAGGGAGCCAAAAACATCCAGTACTTC. It encodes CASKKGLEGAKNIQYF.

With respect to this clonotype: The junction departs from the called germline gene at one end, perhaps through a read error. The gene calls are TRBV14 and TRBJ2-3; D is unclear. The J call is in doubt because the DNA end fits TRBJ1-5 better. CDR1 and CDR2 (germline): SGHDN, FVKESK. CDR3 length equals 13 residues. The DNA for the CDR3 is TGTACCAGCAGCCAAGTCGAAGGCCTTACGCAGCATTTT. Its translation is CTSSQVEGLTQHF.

This clonotype was seen just once. The junction does not match germline at one end; this may be a read error. The chain combines TRBV11-2 with TRBJ1-4; the D gene is possibly TRBD1 (6 bases). Germline V gives CDR1 SGHAT, CDR2 FQNNGV. The CDR3 sequence is 15 residues long. The CDR3, as DNA: TGTGCCAGCACCTTAGAGGGGGACGAAAATAAAAAACTGTTTTTT. This gives the protein CASTLEGDENKKLFF.

This clonotype was seen a handful of times. This may stem from a read error, because a much larger clone lies one nucleotide away. The chain is built from TRBV7-8 and TRBJ2-5, with TRBD1 identical over 9 bases. This CDR3 is 15 amino acids long. The germline V gene encodes CDR1 SGHVS and CDR2 FQNEAQ. J gave up 4 bases and V 8 bases, and 11 bases lay outside the gene matches. DNA of the CDR3: TGTGCCAGCTGCTCCGGGACAGGGAAAGGAGAGACCCAGTACTTC. Translating gives CASCSGTGKGETQYF.

The CDR3 DNA follows: TGTGCCAGCACTCCACGGGCGAGAGGCACAGATACGCAGTATTTT. Translation gives CASTPRARGTDTQYF. The chain is built from TRBV6-5 and TRBJ2-3; no definite D call. Trimming stripped 7 bases from V and 1 base from J, with 15 bases between. Germline V gene data show CDR1 as MNHEY and CDR2 as SVGAGI. The CDR3 runs to 15 residues.

Worth noting for this clonotype: The CDR3 does not close with the conserved phenylalanine or tryptophan, likely indicating a read error. The genes are TRBV29-1 and TRBJ2-7; 7 nucleotides match TRBD2. Germline CDR1 reads SQVTM; CDR2 reads ANQGSEA. The CDR3 contains 14 residues. CDR3 DNA: TGCGGCGTTGTGAGGACTAGGGGTACCTACGAGCAGTACTTA. It is translated as CGVVRTRGTYEQYL.

Note on this clonotype: Sequence at one end of the junction differs from germline and may be a read error. This chain joins TRBV5-1 and TRBJ1-4; D is ambiguous. Germline values: CDR1 SGHRS, CDR2 YFSETQ. The CDR3 is 13 amino acids. The CDR3 DNA follows: TGCGCCAGCAGCTTGGGTAGCGATGAAAAACTGTATTTT. It specifies CASSLGSDEKLYF.

In regard to this clonotype: Germline and junction disagree at one end, which may indicate a read error. The V gene is TRBV6-1, the J gene TRBJ2-4, with 10 bases aligning to TRBD1. CDR1 and CDR2 from the germline V gene are MNHNS and SASEGT. The CDR3 contains 16 residues. The CDR3 DNA sequence: TGTGCCAGCACTGAGGGGACAGGGGACTGGAGGGACATTCAGCACTTC. It yields the protein CASTEGTGDWRDIQHF.

Worth noting for this clonotype: A read error may produce the germline difference seen at one junction end. DNA of the CDR3: TGTGCCAGCAGCTTTGGGGAAAGGGCTGGCTACACATTC. Translated: CASSFGERAGYTF. The genes are TRBV7-9 and TRBJ1-2; D is uncertain. The CDR3 contains 13 residues. Germline lookup yields CDR1 SEHNR and CDR2 FQNEAQ (reference sequence).

This clonotype was recorded only once. Since no conserved phenylalanine or tryptophan closes the CDR3, a read error is the likely cause. No DNA is shown, since the ends of the CDR3 on it are uncertain; the CDR3 is the one TCRdb lists. The CDR3 here is CARSFTGGGALYL. The V gene is TRBV11-2, the J gene TRBJ2-5; the DNA was not used to check the table's D call, TRBD2. Including both end residues, the CDR3 is 13 amino acids long. Germline CDR1 reads SGHAT; CDR2 reads FQNNGV.

This chain links TRBV18 with TRBJ2-7; D may be TRBD1 (5 bases). In germline, CDR1 is KGHSH, CDR2 LQKENI. V gave up 6 bases and J gave up 3 bases, with 15 bases separating them. The CDR3 totals 14 residues. The CDR3 bases are TGTGCCAGCTCTCTCCAGGGAACCTTCTACGAGCAGTACTTC. Translated, it gives CASSLQGTFYEQYF. The whole variable domain, filled in from reference TRBV18 and TRBJ2-7, reads NAGVMQNPRHLVRRRGQEARLRCSPMKGHSHVYWYRQLPEEGLKFMVYLQKENIIDESGMPKERFSAEFPKEGPSILRIQQVVRGDSAAYFCASSLQGTFYEQYFGPGTRLTVT.

V and J are TRBV12-3 or TRBV12-4 and TRBJ2-7, with TRBD2 identical over 9 bases. V trimming: 7 bases; J trimming: 6 bases; junction bases outside the gene matches: 10. The CDR3 totals 14 residues. The CDR3 DNA reads TGTGCCAGCAACCGGACTAGCGTGATTGGCGAGCAGTACTTC. Translating gives CASNRTSVIGEQYF.

In the case of this clonotype: A read error is likely, as this CDR3 ends without the conserved phenylalanine or tryptophan. The V call is TRBV11-3, the J call TRBJ2-7; either TRBD1 or TRBD2 may supply D (5 bases each). The germline gives CDR1 SGHNT, CDR2 YENEEA. This CDR3 spans 15 amino acids. V was shortened by 3 bases and J by 3 bases, with 15 bases between the two germline ends. The CDR3 is CASSFSPRDDYEQYC. Here the CDR3 DNA reads TGTGCCAGCAGCTTCTCCCCCCGGGACGACTACGAGCAGTACTGT.

In regard to this clonotype: This may stem from a read error, because a much larger clone lies one nucleotide away. This chain links TRBV28 with TRBJ2-5, with D possibly matching TRBD1 (6 bases). V lost 5 bases, J lost 9 bases, and 19 bases lay in between. In germline, CDR1 is MDHEN, CDR2 SYDVKM. This CDR3 spans 14 amino acids. The CDR3 nucleotides read TGTGCCAGCAGTCCCCTCATAGGGGGTGAGGCCCAGTACTTC. Protein: CASSPLIGGEAQYF.

With respect to this clonotype: This may stem from a read error, because a much larger clone lies one nucleotide away. This chain joins TRBV5-1 and TRBJ2-7, with TRBD1 matching 8 bases. V lost 6 bases to trimming and J lost 3 bases; unmatched junction nucleotides: 8. This CDR3 is 14 amino acids long. The germline V gene has CDR1 SGHRS and CDR2 YFSETQ. The CDR3 loop reads CASMMGDRIYEQYF. CDR3 coding DNA: TGCGCCAGCATGATGGGGGACAGGATCTACGAGCAGTACTTC.

A note on this clonotype: One end of the junction fails to match germline, which may point to a read error. V usage is TRBV11-2 and J usage is TRBJ2-2; possible D gene TRBD2, 5 bases. CDR3 length: 12 residues. Germline V gene sequence: CDR1 SGHAT, CDR2 FQNNGV. This chain's CDR3 is CTSTDVAGELLF. The CDR3 coding sequence is TGTACCAGTACCGATGTAGCCGGGGAGCTGCTTTTT.

As to this clonotype: One end of the junction does not line up with germline, which may come from a read error. This chain links TRBV4-2 with TRBJ2-3, with no clear D. The CDR3 is 15 amino acids. The germline V gene encodes CDR1 LGHNA and CDR2 YNFKEQ. CDR3 protein: CVSSQVTLGTDTQYF. CDR3 coding DNA: TGTGTCAGCAGCCAAGTTACCCTTGGCACAGATACGCAGTATTTT.

This clonotype is medium-sized within its sample. The chain recombines TRBV11-2 with TRBJ1-1, with a possible D match to TRBD1 (6 bases). V lost 0 bases, J lost 4 bases, and 6 bases lay in between. Germline V lookup: CDR1 SGHAT, CDR2 FQNNGV. The CDR3 is 13 amino acids. CDR3 sequence (DNA): TGTGCCAGCAGCTTAGAAGGGGGCACTGAAGCTTTCTTT. It specifies CASSLEGGTEAFF.

This clonotype was detected only a few times. The genes are TRBV29-1 and TRBJ2-7, with D maybe TRBD2 (6 bases). V gave up 7 bases and J gave up 0 bases, with 16 bases separating them. Germline CDR1 SQVTM, CDR2 ANQGSEA. This CDR3 contains 14 residues. CDR3 nucleotides: TGCAGCGCAACCGGGACTTGGAGCTCCTACGAGCAGTACTTC. This gives the protein CSATGTWSSYEQYF.

Worth noting for this clonotype: This is likely a read error, given that the CDR3 carries no conserved phenylalanine or tryptophan at its end. The J gene is TRBJ2-3, the V gene TRBV29-1; 12 bases are shared with TRBD2. The CDR3 has 15 amino acids. Looked up from germline, CDR1 is SQVTM and CDR2 is ANQGSEA. The CDR3 sequence is CSVEPTSGSTDMQYL. CDR3 bases: TGCAGCGTTGAACCGACTAGCGGGAGCACAGATATGCAGTATTTA.